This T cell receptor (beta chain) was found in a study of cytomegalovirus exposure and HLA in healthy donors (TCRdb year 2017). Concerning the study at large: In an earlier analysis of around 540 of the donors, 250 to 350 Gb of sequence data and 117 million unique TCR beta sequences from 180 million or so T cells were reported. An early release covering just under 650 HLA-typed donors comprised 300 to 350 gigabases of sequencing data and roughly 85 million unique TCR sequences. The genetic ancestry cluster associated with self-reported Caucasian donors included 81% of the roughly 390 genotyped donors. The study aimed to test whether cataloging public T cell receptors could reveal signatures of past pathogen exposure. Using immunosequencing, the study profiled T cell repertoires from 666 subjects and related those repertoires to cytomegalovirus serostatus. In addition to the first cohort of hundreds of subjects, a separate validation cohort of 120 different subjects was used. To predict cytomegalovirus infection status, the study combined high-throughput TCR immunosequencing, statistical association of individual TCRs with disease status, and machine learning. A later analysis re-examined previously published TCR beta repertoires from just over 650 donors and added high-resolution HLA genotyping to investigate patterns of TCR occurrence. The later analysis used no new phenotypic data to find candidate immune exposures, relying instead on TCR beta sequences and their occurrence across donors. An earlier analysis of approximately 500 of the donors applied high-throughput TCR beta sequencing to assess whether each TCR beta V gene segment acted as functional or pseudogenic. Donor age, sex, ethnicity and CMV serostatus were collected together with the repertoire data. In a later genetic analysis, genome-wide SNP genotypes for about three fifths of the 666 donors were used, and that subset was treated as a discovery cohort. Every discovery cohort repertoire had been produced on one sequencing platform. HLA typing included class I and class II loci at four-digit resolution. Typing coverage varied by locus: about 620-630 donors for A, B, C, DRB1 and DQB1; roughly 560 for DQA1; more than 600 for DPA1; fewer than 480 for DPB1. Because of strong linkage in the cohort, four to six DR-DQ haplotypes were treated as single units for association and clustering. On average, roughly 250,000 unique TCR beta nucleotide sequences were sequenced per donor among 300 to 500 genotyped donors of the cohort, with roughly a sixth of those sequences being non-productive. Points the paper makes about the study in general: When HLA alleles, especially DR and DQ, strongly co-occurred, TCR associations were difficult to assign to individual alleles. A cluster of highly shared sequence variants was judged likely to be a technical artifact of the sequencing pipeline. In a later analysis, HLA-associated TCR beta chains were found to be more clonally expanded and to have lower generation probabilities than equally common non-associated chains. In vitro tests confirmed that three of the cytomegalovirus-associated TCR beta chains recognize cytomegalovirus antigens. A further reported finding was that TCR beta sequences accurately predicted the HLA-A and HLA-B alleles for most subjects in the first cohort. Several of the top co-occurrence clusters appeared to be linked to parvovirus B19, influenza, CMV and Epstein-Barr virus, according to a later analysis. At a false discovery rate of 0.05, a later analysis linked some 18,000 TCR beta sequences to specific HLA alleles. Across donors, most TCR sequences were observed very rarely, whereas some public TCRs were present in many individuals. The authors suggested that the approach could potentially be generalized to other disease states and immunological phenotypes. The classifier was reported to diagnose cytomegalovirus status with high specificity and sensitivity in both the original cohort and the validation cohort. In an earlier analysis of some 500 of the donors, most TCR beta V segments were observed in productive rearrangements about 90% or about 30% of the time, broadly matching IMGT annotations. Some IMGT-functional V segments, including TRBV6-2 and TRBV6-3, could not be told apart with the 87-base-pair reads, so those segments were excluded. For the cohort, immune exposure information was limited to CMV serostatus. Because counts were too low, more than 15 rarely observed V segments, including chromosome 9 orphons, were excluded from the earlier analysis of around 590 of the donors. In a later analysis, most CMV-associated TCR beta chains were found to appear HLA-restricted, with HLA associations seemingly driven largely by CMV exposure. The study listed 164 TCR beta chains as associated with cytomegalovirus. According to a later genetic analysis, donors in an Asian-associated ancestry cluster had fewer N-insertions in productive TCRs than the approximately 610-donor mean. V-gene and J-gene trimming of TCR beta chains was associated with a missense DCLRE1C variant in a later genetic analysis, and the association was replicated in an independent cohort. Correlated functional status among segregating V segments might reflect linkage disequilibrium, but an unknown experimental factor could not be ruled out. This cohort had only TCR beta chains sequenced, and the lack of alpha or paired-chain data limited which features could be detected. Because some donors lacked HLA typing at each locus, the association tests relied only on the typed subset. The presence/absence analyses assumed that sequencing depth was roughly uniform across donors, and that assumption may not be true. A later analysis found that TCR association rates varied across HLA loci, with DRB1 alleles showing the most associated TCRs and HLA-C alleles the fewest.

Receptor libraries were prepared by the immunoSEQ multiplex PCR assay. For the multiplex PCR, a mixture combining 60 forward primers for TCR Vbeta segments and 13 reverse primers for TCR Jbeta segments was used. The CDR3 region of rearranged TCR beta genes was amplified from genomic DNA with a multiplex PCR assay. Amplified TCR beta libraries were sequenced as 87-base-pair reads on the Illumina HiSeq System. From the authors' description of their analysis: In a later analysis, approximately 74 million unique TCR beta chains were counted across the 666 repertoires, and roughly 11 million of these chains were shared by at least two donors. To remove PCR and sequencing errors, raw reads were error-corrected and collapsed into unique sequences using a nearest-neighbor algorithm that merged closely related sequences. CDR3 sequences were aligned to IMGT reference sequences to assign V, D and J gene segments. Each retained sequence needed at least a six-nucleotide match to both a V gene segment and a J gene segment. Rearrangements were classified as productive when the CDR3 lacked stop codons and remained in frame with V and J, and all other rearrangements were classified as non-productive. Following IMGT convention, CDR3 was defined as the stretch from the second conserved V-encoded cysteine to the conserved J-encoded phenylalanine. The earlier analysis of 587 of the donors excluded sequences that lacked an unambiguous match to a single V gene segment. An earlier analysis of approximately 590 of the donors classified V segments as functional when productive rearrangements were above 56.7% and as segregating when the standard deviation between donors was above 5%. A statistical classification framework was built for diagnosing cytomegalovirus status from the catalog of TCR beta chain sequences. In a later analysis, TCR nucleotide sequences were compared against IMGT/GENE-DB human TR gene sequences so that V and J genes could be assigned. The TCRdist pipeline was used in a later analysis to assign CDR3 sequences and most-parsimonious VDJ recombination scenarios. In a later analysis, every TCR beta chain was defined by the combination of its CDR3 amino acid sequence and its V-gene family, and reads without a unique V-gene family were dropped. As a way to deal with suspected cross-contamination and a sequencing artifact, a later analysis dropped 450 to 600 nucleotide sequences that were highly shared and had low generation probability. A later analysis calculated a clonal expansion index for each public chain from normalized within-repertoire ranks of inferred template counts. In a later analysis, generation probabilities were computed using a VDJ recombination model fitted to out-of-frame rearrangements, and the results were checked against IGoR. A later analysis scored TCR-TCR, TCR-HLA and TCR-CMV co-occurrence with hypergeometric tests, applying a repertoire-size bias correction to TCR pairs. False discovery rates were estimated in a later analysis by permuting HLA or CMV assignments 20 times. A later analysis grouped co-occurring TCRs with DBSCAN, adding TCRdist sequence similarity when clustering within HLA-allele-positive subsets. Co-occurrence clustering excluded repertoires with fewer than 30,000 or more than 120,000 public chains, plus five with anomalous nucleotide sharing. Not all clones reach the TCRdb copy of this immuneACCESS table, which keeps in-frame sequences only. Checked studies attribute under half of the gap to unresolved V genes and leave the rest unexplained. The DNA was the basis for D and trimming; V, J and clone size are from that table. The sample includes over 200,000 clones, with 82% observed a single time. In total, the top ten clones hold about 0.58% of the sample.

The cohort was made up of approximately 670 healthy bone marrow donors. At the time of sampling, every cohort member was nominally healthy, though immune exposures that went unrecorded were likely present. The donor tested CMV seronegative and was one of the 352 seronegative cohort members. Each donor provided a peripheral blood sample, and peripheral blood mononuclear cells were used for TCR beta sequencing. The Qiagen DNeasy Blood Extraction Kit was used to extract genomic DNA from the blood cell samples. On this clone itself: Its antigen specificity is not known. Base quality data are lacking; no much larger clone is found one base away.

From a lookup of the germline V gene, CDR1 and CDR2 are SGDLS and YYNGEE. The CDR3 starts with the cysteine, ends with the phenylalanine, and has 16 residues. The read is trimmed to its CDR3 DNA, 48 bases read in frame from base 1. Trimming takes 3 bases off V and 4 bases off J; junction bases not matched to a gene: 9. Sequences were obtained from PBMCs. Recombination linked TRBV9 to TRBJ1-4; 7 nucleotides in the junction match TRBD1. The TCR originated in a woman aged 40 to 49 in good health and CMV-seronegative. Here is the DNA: TGTGCCAGCAGCGGCCGAACGACAGGGAGTAATGAAAAACTGTTTTTT. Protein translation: CASSGRTTGSNEKLFF.